A single sample is the source of the 18 T cell receptor beta chains below, sequenced in a study of T cell changes during pregnancy in multiple sclerosis. Clones were sequenced by immunoSEQ multiplex PCR, and TCRdb holds only the in-frame ones, with some missing. The sample consists of 25,000 to 40,000 clones, about nine tenths of them appearing once. Sequenced here: CD8+ T cells from peripheral blood mononuclear cells, sampled in the second trimester of pregnancy. The source is a female donor with multiple sclerosis, enrolled in a pregnancy study.

This sequence joins TRBV30 and TRBJ1-2; no firm D call. The CDR3 is 17 residues long. Trimming removed 3 bases from V and 1 base from J, with 21 bases in between. CDR1 is GTSNPN, CDR2 SVGIG, per germline (reference sequence). The CDR3 DNA reads as TGTGCCTGGAGAGTTTGGGTTGTAACAGCTGATAACTATGGCTACACCTTC. It translates to CAWRVWVVTADNYGYTF.

The rearrangement joins TRBV9 to TRBJ2-7; 9 nucleotides line up with TRBD2. The CDR3 is 12 residues long. After removal of 7 bases from V and 6 bases from J, the junction contained 5 bases not matched to a gene. Looked up from germline, CDR1 is SGDLS and CDR2 is YYNGEE. The CDR3 DNA is TGTGCCAGCGGAGCGGGAGGAGGCGAGCAGTACTTC. It yields the protein CASGAGGGEQYF.

The V gene is TRBV11-3, the J gene TRBJ1-1; 10 bases agree with TRBD1. Germline-derived CDR1 and CDR2 are SGHNT and YENEEA. With V trimmed by 4 bases and J by 10 bases, 9 bases remained unmatched. This CDR3 has 14 amino acids. The CDR3 DNA reads TGTGCCAGCAGCTCTGGACAGGGGGGACCTTCAGCTTTCTTT. Translation gives CASSSGQGGPSAFF.

V is TRBV29-1 and J is TRBJ1-1; D not resolved. This CDR3 spans 12 amino acids. V lost 4 bases, J lost 0 bases, and 6 bases lay in between. Germline V gives CDR1 SQVTM, CDR2 ANQGSEA. Written as DNA, the CDR3 is TGCAGCGTTGTTTATTTGAACACTGAAGCTTTCTTT. Translating it yields CSVVYLNTEAFF.

The V gene is TRBV6-6, the J gene TRBJ2-5; D gene ambiguous. This CDR3 has 14 amino acids. The V gene's germline CDR1 is MNHNY and CDR2 SVGAGI (reference sequence). The V gene lost 7 bases and the J gene lost 0 bases, with 12 bases spanning the gap. The CDR3 coding sequence is TGTGCCAGCACCCCAAGAGGTAACCAAGAGACCCAGTACTTC. Its translation: CASTPRGNQETQYF.

The rearrangement joins TRBV5-6 to TRBJ2-1, with TRBD2 identical over 8 bases. CDR3 size: 15 residues. V shed 4 bases, J shed 3 bases, and the junction held 6 bases outside the gene matches. Germline CDR1 SGHDT, CDR2 YYEEEE. The CDR3 region has the DNA TGTGCCAGCAGCCCAACCGGGACTAGCTACAATGAGCAGTTCTTC. It specifies CASSPTGTSYNEQFF.

This chain uses TRBV4-2 with TRBJ1-4; the D gene is possibly TRBD1 (5 bases). The CDR3 length is 15 residues. Germline V gene sequence: CDR1 LGHNA, CDR2 YNFKEQ. V gave up 1 base and J gave up 4 bases, with 10 bases separating them. The CDR3 DNA sequence: TGTGCCAGCAGCCAAGTTTTGGGGCGTAATGAAAAACTGTTTTTT. This translates into CASSQVLGRNEKLFF.

The rearrangement uses TRBV11-2 and TRBJ2-5; D may be TRBD1 (5 bases). This CDR3 has 14 amino acids. CDR1 SGHAT and CDR2 FQNNGV come from the germline V gene. V was pared by 3 bases and J by 4 bases, with 12 bases between. The CDR3 DNA reads as TGTGCCAGCAGCTTGATCCAGGGTACAGAGACCCAGTACTTC. Translation gives CASSLIQGTETQYF.

This chain connects TRBV6-5 to TRBJ2-1, with TRBD1 matching 8 bases. CDR3 size: 15 residues. CDR1 MNHEY and CDR2 SVGAGI come from the germline V gene. V shed 4 bases, J shed 11 bases, and the junction held 13 bases outside the gene matches. CDR3 loop: CASSFGAQGVSQQFF. CDR3 sequence (DNA): TGTGCCAGCAGTTTTGGCGCACAGGGGGTTTCACAGCAGTTCTTC.

V usage is TRBV5-6 and J usage is TRBJ1-4; possible D gene TRBD1, 5 bases. With 4 bases removed from V and 2 bases from J, the gap between germline ends came to 12 bases. This CDR3 has 15 amino acids. The germline V gene has CDR1 SGHDT and CDR2 YYEEEE. CDR3 DNA sequence: TGTGCCAGCAGCCCCCGACAGATTACTAATGAAAAACTGTTTTTT. Translation gives CASSPRQITNEKLFF.

The genes are TRBV4-3 and TRBJ1-2; possible D gene TRBD1, 6 bases. CDR3 length: 15 amino acids. Germline-derived CDR1 and CDR2 are LGHNA and YSLEER. V was clipped by 0 bases and J by 5 bases, with 13 bases between them. The CDR3 spells CASSQDRTVGYGYTF. The CDR3 bases are TGCGCCAGCAGCCAAGACCGGACAGTGGGTTATGGCTACACCTTC.

The J gene is TRBJ2-3, the V gene TRBV5-1; TRBD2 might be the D (5 bases). The V and J ends lost 4 bases and 4 bases respectively, with 10 bases between them. The germline V gene has CDR1 SGHRS and CDR2 YFSETQ. The CDR3 consists of 13 residues. The CDR3 DNA sequence: TGCGCCAGCAGCCTATCCGGGGCAGATACGCAGTATTTT. Translation gives CASSLSGADTQYF.

This clone was counted a single time. The genes are TRBV19 and TRBJ2-3; weak D call: TRBD1 (5 bases). Between the trimmed V and J ends, which lost 6 bases and 6 bases, there was a span of 22 bases. The CDR3 extends over 16 amino acids. CDR1 and CDR2 from the germline V gene are LNHDA and SQIVND (reference sequence). CDR3 nucleotide sequence: TGTGCCAGTAGGCACCTACCCGATAGGGGCCGGGATACGCAGTATTTT. This sequence encodes CASRHLPDRGRDTQYF.

V and J are TRBV7-9 and TRBJ2-1, with 7 nucleotides matching TRBD2. The length of the CDR3 is 16 residues. V was clipped by 5 bases and J by 9 bases; unmatched bases: 16. CDR1 SEHNR and CDR2 FQNEAQ come from the germline V gene (reference sequence). The DNA of the CDR3 is TGTGCCAGCAGCCTTTACTGGGGGAGGGTTGAGGGTGAGCAGTTCTTC. Its translation: CASSLYWGRVEGEQFF. Supplemented by reference TRBV7-9 and TRBJ2-1, the full variable domain reads DTGVSQNPRHKITKRGQNVTFRCDPISEHNRLYWYRQTLGQGPEFLTYFQNEAQLEKSRLLSDRFSAERPKGSFSTLEIQRTEQGDSAMYLCASSLYWGRVEGEQFFGPGTRLTVL.

The CDR3, as DNA: TGTGCCAGTAGTAGAGGACAGAGCTCCTACAATGAGCAGTTCTTC. As protein: CASSRGQSSYNEQFF. The chain links TRBV19 to TRBJ2-1, with TRBD1 as a possible D gene (6 bases). Germline V gene lookup returns CDR1 LNHDA and CDR2 SQIVND (reference sequence). Trimming removed 4 bases at V and 0 bases at J, with 10 bases between. The CDR3 has 15 residues.

The chain couples TRBV19 to TRBJ2-1; 8 nucleotides align to TRBD2. Germline lookup yields CDR1 LNHDA and CDR2 SQIVND (reference sequence). This CDR3 spans 18 amino acids. Trimming took 0 bases from V and 1 from J; bases not matched to a gene: 8. The CDR3, as DNA: TGTGCCAGTAGTATAGACAGCGGGAGTTTCCCATCCTACAATGAGCAGTTCTTC. The encoded protein is CASSIDSGSFPSYNEQFF.

V is TRBV7-3 and J is TRBJ2-1; TRBD2 aligns across 7 bases. The CDR3 length is 14 residues. Germline V gene lookup returns CDR1 SGHTA and CDR2 FQGTGA. Trimming at V came to 5 bases and at J to 9 bases, leaving 10 bases not matched to a gene. This CDR3 is CASSKVGGQGEQFF. The CDR3 nucleotides read TGTGCCAGCAGCAAAGTGGGAGGGCAGGGTGAGCAGTTCTTC.

The chain has TRBV4-3 and TRBJ2-1, with 9 bases aligning to TRBD2. Losses at the gene ends were 1 base for V and 5 bases for J; bases not matched to a gene: 15. Germline V CDR1 and CDR2: LGHNA, YSLEER. The CDR3 totals 19 residues. CDR3 protein: CASSQVGWRREGPDNEQFF. The CDR3 coding sequence is TGCGCCAGCAGCCAAGTGGGGTGGCGGCGGGAGGGCCCCGACAATGAGCAGTTCTTC.